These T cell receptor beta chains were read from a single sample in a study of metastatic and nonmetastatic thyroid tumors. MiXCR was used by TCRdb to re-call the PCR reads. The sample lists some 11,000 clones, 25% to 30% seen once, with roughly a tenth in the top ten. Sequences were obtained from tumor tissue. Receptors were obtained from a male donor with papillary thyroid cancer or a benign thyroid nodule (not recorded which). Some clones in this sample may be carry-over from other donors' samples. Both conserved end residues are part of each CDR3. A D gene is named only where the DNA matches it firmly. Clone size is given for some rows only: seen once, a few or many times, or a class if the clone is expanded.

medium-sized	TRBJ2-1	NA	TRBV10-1	TGCGCCAGCAGTATATCCGCCTACAATGAGCAGTTCTTC	CASSISAYNEQFF
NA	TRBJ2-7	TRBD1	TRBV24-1	TGTGCCACCAGTGATTCGGGGACAGCGACCTACGAGCAGTACTTC	CATSDSGTATYEQYF
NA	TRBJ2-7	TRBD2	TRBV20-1	TGCAGTGCTAGAGGAACTAGCGTTAGATCCTCCGAGCAGTACTTC	CSARGTSVRSSEQYF
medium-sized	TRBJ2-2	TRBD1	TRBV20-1	TGCAGTGCTAGAAGACAGGGGGCGAACACCGGGGAGCTGTTTTTT	CSARRQGANTGELFF
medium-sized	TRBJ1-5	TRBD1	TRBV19	TGTGCCAGTAGTGTGTACAGGGGACGGAATCAGCCCCAGCATTTT	CASSVYRGRNQPQHF
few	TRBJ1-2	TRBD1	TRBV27	TGTGCCAGCAGTCCTGCCGGGACAGCTAACTATGGCTACACCTTC	CASSPAGTANYGYTF
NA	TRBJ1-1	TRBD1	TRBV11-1	TGTGCCAGCAGCTTTATTCAGGGGGCGCGGTTATACACTGAAGCTTTCTTT	CASSFIQGARLYTEAFF
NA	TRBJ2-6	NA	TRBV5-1	TGCGCCAGCCGACGTCGAATTGGGGCCAACGTCCTGACTTTC	CASRRRIGANVLTF
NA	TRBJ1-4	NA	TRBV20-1	TGCAGTGCTAGAACCCAGGACAGAAATGAAAAACTGTTTTTT	CSARTQDRNEKLFF
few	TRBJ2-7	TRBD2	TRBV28	TGTGCCAGCAGACCTCTGGGACTAGGGATCCTCGAGCAGTACTTC	CASRPLGLGILEQYF
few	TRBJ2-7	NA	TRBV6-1	TGTGCCAGCAGCCTTGGAGACTTCCTCTCCTACGAGCAGTACTTC	CASSLGDFLSYEQYF
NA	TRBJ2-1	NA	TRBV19	TGTGCCAGTGGCCCATGTACCATCAATGAGCAGTTCTTC	CASGPCTINEQFF
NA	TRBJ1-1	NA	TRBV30	TGTGCCTGGAGTGTCGGCAGTAACACTGAAGCTTTCTTT	CAWSVGSNTEAFF
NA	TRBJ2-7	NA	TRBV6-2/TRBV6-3	TGTGCCAGCAGTTACCCTGGGACCCGAAGGATTCCGGGGCACGAGCAGTACTTC	CASSYPGTRRIPGHEQYF
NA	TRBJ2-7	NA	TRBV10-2	TGCGCCAGCAGTGAGTCGATGGGGATCGAGCAGTACTTC	CASSESMGIEQYF
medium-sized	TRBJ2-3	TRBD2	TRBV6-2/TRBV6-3	TGTGCCAGCAGTTATTTGAGGGCTAGCGGGACCAGCACAGATACGCAGTATTTT	CASSYLRASGTSTDTQYF
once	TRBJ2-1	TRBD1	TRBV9	TGTGCCAGCAGCGTATCCCCCGCCGGGACAGGGTACAATGAGCAGTTCTTC	CASSVSPAGTGYNEQFF
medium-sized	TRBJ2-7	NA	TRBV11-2	TGTGCCAGCAGCCTAAATATCTACTCCTACGAGCAGTACTTC	CASSLNIYSYEQYF
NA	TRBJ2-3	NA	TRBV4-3	TGCGCCAGCAGCCCCCGTGGGAGGCCTACGCAGTATTTT	CASSPRGRPTQYF